This TCR beta chain was identified in a study of T-cell reconstitution after alpha-beta-depleted transplantation in children. Study results and caveats: Surviving recipient cells, namely T cells and thymic progenitors, were the source of high day-60 TCRbeta diversity in some patients.

This clonotype was observed at least ten times. Its antigen is as yet unknown. TCRbeta library preparation incorporated unique molecular identifiers. MiXCR, applied by TCRdb to the PCR reads, yields one record per CDR3 protein. The repertoire holds roughly 180,000 distinct CDR3 sequences, around 10% seen once, with over 10% in the top ten. This CDR3 is built from 15 residues. Germline trimming cut 3 bases from V and 6 bases from J; bases unmatched to any gene: 10. CDR1 is KGHSH and CDR2 is LQKENI in the germline V gene. The chain carries TRBV18 and TRBJ2-7, with TRBD1 matching over 8 bases. The specimen comprised PBMCs, sampled before TCRalphabeta/CD19-depleted stem cell transplant. The TCR sequence derives from a boy between 2 and 10 years old with acute myeloid leukemia, due to receive a stem cell transplant. The CDR3 DNA is TGTGCCAGCTCACCCCCTCAGGGGGCAGTGGGCGAGCAGTACTTC. Translation: CASSPPQGAVGEQYF.